The 29 T cell receptor beta chains listed next were all sequenced from one sample in a study of identical twins. A single record per CDR3 protein comes from TCRdb applying MiXCR to the 5' RACE reads. The sample comprises hundreds of thousands of distinct CDR3 sequences, around 12% of which are singletons, and just over 7% rests with the top ten. These data also featured in a second study, about yellow fever vaccine responses in identical twins.

Sequences were obtained from CD8+ T cells sorted from blood. The origin of the receptors is a woman under 30 in good health.

This clonotype was counted only a few times. The rearrangement joins TRBV12-5 to TRBJ2-7, with TRBD2 matching 8 bases. The CDR3 has 17 residues. Germline CDR1 and CDR2: LGHNT and FRNRAP. V trimming: 0 bases; J trimming: 2 bases; junction bases outside the gene matches: 9. In nucleotides, the CDR3 is TGTGCTAGTGGTTTGGTAGGAAGAGGTAGCGGGGCCTACGAGCAGTACTTC. This translates into CASGLVGRGSGAYEQYF. Drawing the rest from reference TRBV12-5 and TRBJ2-7, the complete variable domain is DARVTQTPRHKVTEMGQEVTMRCQPILGHNTVFWYRQTMMQGLELLAYFRNRAPLDDSGMPKDRFSAEMPDATLATLKIQPSEPRDSAVYFCASGLVGRGSGAYEQYFGPGTRLTVT.

Only a few counts were recorded for this clonotype. J is TRBJ2-1 and V is TRBV20-1, with TRBD2 as a possible D gene (7 bases). Trimming cost V 6 bases and J 6 bases, with 21 bases left between them. Germline CDR1 DFQATT, CDR2 SNEGSKA (reference sequence). This CDR3 is built from 15 residues. The CDR3 sequence is CSATGSSSGGNEQFF. The CDR3 nucleotides are TGCAGTGCAACAGGGTCTTCTAGCGGTGGCAATGAGCAGTTCTTC.

This clonotype has more than one count but fewer than ten. V is TRBV4-1 and J is TRBJ2-1; TRBD2 aligns across 7 bases. Germline CDR1 reads MGHRA; CDR2 reads YSYEKL. V shed 4 bases and J 4 bases; nucleotides not matched to a gene: 13. The CDR3 has 17 amino acids. In DNA form, the CDR3 reads TGCGCCAGCAGCCCGGTTTGGGGGGGTAATCCTTACAATGAGCAGTTCTTC. Encoded protein: CASSPVWGGNPYNEQFF.

This clonotype was seen a single time. The chain joins TRBV19 to TRBJ2-1; 8 bases fit TRBD2. The germline CDR1 and CDR2 sequences are LNHDA and SQIVND (reference sequence). CDR3 length: 14 amino acids. The ends lost 5 bases at V and 3 bases at J; junction bases unmatched: 3. The CDR3 region is CASSAGGFYNEQFF. CDR3 in DNA: TGTGCCAGTAGTGCGGGGGGCTTCTACAATGAGCAGTTCTTC.

The CDR3 DNA sequence: TGTGCCAGCAGCCAAGATGGTTCGACAGGACGCTATCAGCCCCAGCATTTT. The encoded protein is CASSQDGSTGRYQPQHF. The rearrangement joins TRBV3-1 to TRBJ1-5; D may be TRBD1 (6 bases). The CDR3 runs 17 residues. V was shortened by 0 bases and J by 5 bases, with 17 bases between the two germline ends. The germline V gene has CDR1 LGHDT and CDR2 YNNKEL (reference sequence).

The J gene is TRBJ2-3, the V gene TRBV12-3 or TRBV12-4; 14 bases align to TRBD2. After removal of 5 bases from V and 5 bases from J, the junction contained 6 bases not matched to a gene. This CDR3 comprises 16 residues. CDR3 residues: CASSPGTSGGKDTQYF. In nucleotides, the CDR3 is TGTGCCAGCAGTCCCGGGACTAGCGGGGGAAAAGATACGCAGTATTTT.

This clonotype was observed a few times. Written as DNA, the CDR3 is TGTGCCAGCAGCCAAGATCGGTCCGTTGGGGCCAACGTCCTGACTTTC. Residues: CASSQDRSVGANVLTF. This chain uses TRBV3-1 with TRBJ2-6; D remains unclear. Trimming shortened V by 0 bases and J by 3 bases, and 9 bases separated the two germline ends. The CDR3 is 16 amino acids. Germline V gene lookup returns CDR1 LGHDT and CDR2 YNNKEL (reference sequence).

This clonotype has a handful of counts. The chain couples TRBV3-1 to TRBJ2-2; D call uncertain. Deletions cut 1 base from V and 2 bases from J, with 11 bases between. The CDR3 consists of 16 residues. Germline CDR1 LGHDT, CDR2 YNNKEL (reference sequence). The CDR3 region has the DNA TGTGCCAGCAGCCAAGTTCCATCCCAAAACACCGGGGAGCTGTTTTTT. Translating gives CASSQVPSQNTGELFF. Using reference TRBV3-1 and TRBJ2-2 for the parts outside the CDR3, the full variable domain is DTAVSQTPKYLVTQMGNDKSIKCEQNLGHDTMYWYKQDSKKFLKIMFSYNNKELIINETVPNRFSPKSPDKAHLNLHINSLELGDSAVYFCASSQVPSQNTGELFFGEGSRLTVL.

The chain is built from TRBV6-1 and TRBJ2-7; 9 bases align to TRBD1. This CDR3 contains 14 residues. With 10 bases clipped from V and 0 bases from J, the junction kept 7 bases outside the gene matches. Germline V CDR1 and CDR2: MNHNS, SASEGT. DNA of the CDR3: TGTGCCACCCACCTGGGACAGGGCTCCTACGAGCAGTACTTC. Translating gives CATHLGQGSYEQYF.

This clonotype has more than one count but fewer than ten. J is TRBJ2-5 and V is TRBV4-1; no definite D call. The V gene's germline CDR1 is MGHRA and CDR2 YSYEKL. The ends were cut back, 0 bases at V and 1 base at J, with 9 bases in the middle. This CDR3 has 15 residues. CDR3 residues: CASSQDTSAQETQYF. CDR3 DNA sequence: TGCGCCAGCAGCCAAGATACCAGCGCCCAAGAGACCCAGTACTTC.

In its sample, this clonotype was seen a few times. The chain uses TRBV6-5 and TRBJ2-3; D unclear. The CDR3 extends over 14 amino acids. Germline V gene lookup returns CDR1 MNHEY and CDR2 SVGAGI. Trimming took 2 bases from V and 5 from J, leaving 11 bases between them. Here the CDR3 reads CASSYGRRLDTQYF. CDR3 coding DNA: TGTGCCAGCAGTTACGGCAGGCGACTAGATACGCAGTATTTT.

This clonotype was counted only a few times. The chain employs TRBV2 and TRBJ2-1; 8 positions agree with TRBD1. This CDR3 is built from 18 residues. J lost 4 bases, V lost 7 bases, and 18 bases had no gene match. Germline lookup yields CDR1 SNHLY and CDR2 FYNNEI. CDR3: CASTSGTGLIGGYNEQFF. The CDR3 nucleotides read TGTGCCAGCACCTCCGGGACAGGTCTTATCGGAGGGTACAATGAGCAGTTCTTC.

In DNA, the CDR3 is TGTGCCAGCACCCAGGAGGGGGGCAGCTATAATTCACCCCTCCACTTT. It is translated as CASTQEGGSYNSPLHF. This rearrangement joins TRBV27 to TRBJ1-6; TRBD1 might be the D (6 bases). Trimming pared 7 bases from V and 3 bases from J, leaving 16 bases between. The CDR3 runs to 16 residues. The germline V gene has CDR1 MNHEY and CDR2 SMNVEV (reference sequence).

This clonotype occurred a few times. The gene calls are TRBV9 and TRBJ2-7, with D perhaps TRBD2 (6 bases). Germline CDR1 is SGDLS and CDR2 is YYNGEE. The germline V and J ends were trimmed by 4 bases and 0 bases, with 14 bases remaining between them. This CDR3 is 15 amino acids long. The CDR3 loop reads CASSPRLASSYEQYF. CDR3 DNA sequence: TGTGCCAGCAGCCCCCGCCTAGCGAGCTCCTACGAGCAGTACTTC. The full variable domain, rest sourced from reference TRBV9 and TRBJ2-7, is DSGVTQTPKHLITATGQRVTLRCSPRSGDLSVYWYQQSLDQGLQFLIQYYNGEERAKGNILERFSAQQFPDLHSELNLSSLELGDSALYFCASSPRLASSYEQYFGPGTRLTVT.

The chain links TRBV3-1 to TRBJ1-1; D call uncertain. The germline V and J ends were trimmed by 8 bases and 2 bases, with 18 bases remaining between them. CDR3 size: 15 residues. Germline V gives CDR1 LGHDT, CDR2 YNNKEL (reference sequence). The CDR3 nucleotides are TGTGCCAGCTCTCCTTCGGGCTTTAGCAACACTGAAGCTTTCTTT. Its translation: CASSPSGFSNTEAFF.

The genes are TRBV9 and TRBJ2-7; D not certain. Germline V CDR1 and CDR2: SGDLS, YYNGEE. The CDR3 runs 13 residues. Trimming cost V 0 bases and J 4 bases, with 8 bases left between them. CDR3 loop: CASSVVPEYEQYF. For the CDR3, the DNA is TGTGCCAGCAGCGTAGTACCTGAGTACGAGCAGTACTTC.

In its sample, this clonotype was seen many times. The V and J genes are TRBV15 and TRBJ2-3; D unclear. The germline V and J ends were trimmed by 1 base and 0 bases, with 11 bases remaining between them. This CDR3 spans 16 amino acids. CDR1 LNHNV and CDR2 YYDKDF come from the germline V gene (reference sequence). The CDR3 nucleotides are TGTGCCACCAGCAGAGGAGTAGGCACTAGCACAGATACGCAGTATTTT. Amino acid sequence: CATSRGVGTSTDTQYF.

This clonotype was seen at least ten times. The chain links TRBV28 to TRBJ2-5; maybe TRBD1 (5 bases). The V gene lost 6 bases and the J gene lost 4 bases, with 12 bases spanning the gap. Germline values: CDR1 MDHEN, CDR2 SYDVKM. This CDR3 is 13 amino acids long. CDR3 DNA: TGTGCCAGCAGGGTCGACAGCCCAGAGACCCAGTACTTC. This gives the protein CASRVDSPETQYF. The variable domain in full, with the rest retrieved from reference TRBV28 and TRBJ2-5, is DVKVTQSSRYLVKRTGEKVFLECVQDMDHENMFWYRQDPGLGLRLIYFSYDVKMKEKGDIPEGYSVSREKKERFSLILESASTNQTSMYLCASRVDSPETQYFGPGTRLLVL.

This clonotype appeared a few times. The chain employs TRBV2 and TRBJ1-6; D gene ambiguous. This CDR3 comprises 13 residues. Trimming left V 0 bases short and J 8 bases short, with 5 bases between. Germline V gene lookup returns CDR1 SNHLY and CDR2 FYNNEI. CDR3 loop: CASSEAVDSPLHF. In DNA form, the CDR3 reads TGTGCCAGCAGTGAAGCGGTGGATTCACCCCTCCACTTT.

This clonotype came up a few times. The rearrangement uses TRBV28 and TRBJ2-3, with 8 bases lining up with TRBD1. V was pared by 6 bases and J by 3 bases, with 8 bases of the junction left unmatched. CDR1 and CDR2 (germline): MDHEN, SYDVKM. There are 15 residues in the CDR3. The CDR3 region has the DNA TGTGCCAGCAGCCGGACAGGGATTCGGACAGATACGCAGTATTTT. It yields the protein CASSRTGIRTDTQYF.

The gene calls are TRBV12-3 or TRBV12-4 and TRBJ2-1, with TRBD2 matching 8 bases. This CDR3 is 17 amino acids long. The CDR3 coding sequence is TGTACCTTCAGTTTGATCTCGGGGGGGCCGATCTACAATGAGCAGTTCTTC. It encodes CTFSLISGGPIYNEQFF.

The sample holds one count of this clonotype. This rearrangement joins TRBV7-9 to TRBJ2-1, with 13 bases that match TRBD2. Germline V gene lookup returns CDR1 SEHNR and CDR2 FQNEAQ (reference sequence). The CDR3 runs to 15 residues. Trimming took 6 bases from V and 8 from J; bases not matched to a gene: 7. The CDR3 DNA reads as TGTGCCAGCAGTCCAACTAGCGGGAGGGCCGATGAGCAGTTCTTC. Translation gives CASSPTSGRADEQFF.

The chain is built from TRBV28 and TRBJ2-1; D perhaps matches TRBD2 (6 bases). CDR3 size: 15 residues. Germline CDR1 is MDHEN and CDR2 is SYDVKM. V was shortened by 3 bases and J by 1 base, with 10 bases between the two germline ends. The CDR3 sequence is CASSFLAPSYNEQFF. In DNA form, the CDR3 reads TGTGCCAGCAGTTTCCTAGCGCCTTCCTACAATGAGCAGTTCTTC.

The chain joins TRBV6-1 to TRBJ2-1; unclear D gene. This CDR3 comprises 17 residues. CDR1 is MNHNS and CDR2 is SASEGT in the germline V gene. Trimming took off 2 bases at V and 0 bases at J, with 14 bases between the two ends. CDR3 region: CASSERSHITSYNEQFF. The DNA for the CDR3 is TGTGCCAGCAGTGAAAGGTCACACATAACCTCCTACAATGAGCAGTTCTTC.

The CDR3 sequence: CSALGDSSTLEQYF. In nucleotides, the CDR3 is TGCAGTGCCTTAGGGGACAGCAGTACGTTGGAGCAGTACTTC. The chain uses TRBV20-1 and TRBJ2-7; TRBD1 agrees at 7 bases. The V gene end was trimmed by 6 bases and the J gene end by 7 bases; junction bases not matched to a gene: 15. Germline V gives CDR1 DFQATT, CDR2 SNEGSKA (reference sequence). The CDR3 is 14 residues long.

This chain connects TRBV12-3 or TRBV12-4 to TRBJ2-3, with 8 bases lining up with TRBD2. With V trimmed by 5 bases and J by 4 bases, 8 bases remained unmatched. The CDR3 has 15 amino acids. As DNA, the CDR3 is TGTGCCAGCAGTGGAAAGCGGGAGCGATCAGATACGCAGTATTTT. This sequence encodes CASSGKRERSDTQYF.

The rearrangement links TRBV7-9 to TRBJ1-5, with 7 bases lining up with TRBD1. From germline, CDR1 is SEHNR and CDR2 FQNEAQ (reference sequence). The CDR3 runs 17 residues. V shed 6 bases, J shed 0 bases, and the junction held 11 bases outside the gene matches. The CDR3 DNA is TGTGCCAGCAGTTCCGGGACAGAAACATTTAGCAATCAGCCCCAGCATTTT. This encodes CASSSGTETFSNQPQHF. Based on the CDR3 plus reference TRBV7-9 and TRBJ1-5, the full variable domain is DTGVSQNPRHKITKRGQNVTFRCDPISEHNRLYWYRQTLGQGPEFLTYFQNEAQLEKSRLLSDRFSAERPKGSFSTLEIQRTEQGDSAMYLCASSSGTETFSNQPQHFGDGTRLSIL.

The chain has TRBV12-5 and TRBJ2-1, with D perhaps matching TRBD1 or TRBD2 (6 bases each). The CDR3 totals 15 residues. Germline CDR1 reads LGHNT; CDR2 reads FRNRAP. With 0 bases removed from V and 4 bases from J, the gap between germline ends came to 10 bases. The CDR3, as DNA: TGTGCTAGTGGTTTGGTCGGGGGCGCATACAATGAGCAGTTCTTC. It yields the protein CASGLVGGAYNEQFF.

DNA of the CDR3: TGTGCCAGCAGTATACCCACCGGGACACCCCTCTTCCGGAGCACAGATACGCAGTATTTT. It translates to CASSIPTGTPLFRSTDTQYF. V and J are TRBV28 and TRBJ2-3; possibly TRBD1 for D (6 bases). Trimming cost V 5 bases and J 0 bases, with 27 bases left between them. Germline V CDR1 and CDR2: MDHEN, SYDVKM. The CDR3 is made up of 20 amino acids. Full variable domain (remainder filled in from reference TRBV28 and TRBJ2-3): DVKVTQSSRYLVKRTGEKVFLECVQDMDHENMFWYRQDPGLGLRLIYFSYDVKMKEKGDIPEGYSVSREKKERFSLILESASTNQTSMYLCASSIPTGTPLFRSTDTQYFGPGTRLTVL.